This entry describes one T cell receptor (beta chain). The record originates from a study of blood T cell repertoires in COVID-19. Across the whole study: COVID-19 samples from acute and convalescent phases originated in the United States, Italy and Spain. From T cells, B-cell-depleted T cells, or PBMCs came the material, which was cDNA or gDNA.

Original methodology: Reference gene primer amplification in the assay estimated nucleated cell counts. Clones were read by immunoSEQ multiplex PCR, and TCRdb kept only the in-frame ones, dropping some. That table furnishes V, J and clone size, whereas the DNA furnished D and trimming. The sample carries under 85,000 clones, nearly 85% recorded once. The V and J ends lost 6 bases and 6 bases respectively, with 17 bases between them. Germline CDR1 reads KGHSH; CDR2 reads LQKENI. This CDR3 spans 14 amino acids. The source is a human donor in a cohort sampled during active COVID-19. The sequencing sample was made of peripheral blood. This chain connects TRBV18 to TRBJ1-1; no firm D call. The CDR3, as DNA: TGTGCCAGCTCCCGTAATGAACTTCGGGCTGAAGCTTTCTTT. It codes for CASSRNELRAEAFF. The variable domain in full, with the rest retrieved from reference TRBV18 and TRBJ1-1, is NAGVMQNPRHLVRRRGQEARLRCSPMKGHSHVYWYRQLPEEGLKFMVYLQKENIIDESGMPKERFSAEFPKEGPSILRIQQVVRGDSAAYFCASSRNELRAEAFFGQGTRLTVV.